These 12 T cell receptor beta chains came from one sample sequenced in a study of T cell responses to AZD1222 COVID-19 vaccine. Libraries were prepared by immunoSEQ multiplex PCR; TCRdb keeps only in-frame clonotypes and omits some of them. Of about 120,000 clones in the sample, around 88% were seen once. Sequences were derived from peripheral blood, sampled on day 0 of AZD1222 vaccination. The origin of the receptors is an adult in good health.

V is TRBV7-2 and J is TRBJ1-2, with 8 bases fitting TRBD1. The CDR3 loop spans 15 amino acids. Germline loops: CDR1 SGHTA, CDR2 FQGNSA. V trimming: 5 bases; J trimming: 4 bases; junction bases outside the gene matches: 9. CDR3 residues: CASSLLEGTGYGYTF. CDR3 coding DNA: TGTGCCAGCAGCCTTTTAGAAGGGACAGGCTATGGCTACACCTTC.

This chain connects TRBV6-2 or TRBV6-3 to TRBJ1-6; 10 bases line up with TRBD1. Trimming removed 4 bases from V and 4 bases from J; junction bases left unmatched: 10. The CDR3 covers 18 residues. Per the germline V gene, CDR1 is MNHEY and CDR2 is SVGEGT. CDR3: CASSSPGQGTQYNSPLHF. CDR3 nucleotide sequence: TGTGCCAGCAGTTCGCCGGGACAGGGGACGCAGTATAATTCACCCCTCCACTTT.

CDR3: CASSLTVGGNTQYF. The CDR3 coding sequence is TGTGCCAGCAGTCTTACCGTCGGGGGGAATACGCAGTATTTT. The chain combines TRBV25-1 with TRBJ2-3, with 7 bases lining up with TRBD2. CDR1 is MGHDK and CDR2 is SYGVNS in the germline V gene. V gave up 5 bases and J gave up 7 bases; unmatched junction bases: 9. This CDR3 comprises 14 residues.

V and J are TRBV27 and TRBJ1-2; D is uncertain. Trimming removed 6 bases at V and 3 bases at J, with 5 bases between. The CDR3 consists of 11 residues. CDR1 MNHEY and CDR2 SMNVEV come from the germline V gene (reference sequence). The CDR3 is CASRAYYGYTF. Written as DNA, the CDR3 is TGTGCCAGCAGGGCGTACTATGGCTACACCTTC.

The rearrangement uses TRBV12-5 and TRBJ2-5; D is unresolved. Germline CDR1 is LGHNT and CDR2 is FRNRAP. This CDR3 has 12 residues. Trimming pared 3 bases from V and 5 bases from J, leaving 7 bases between. The CDR3 here is CASGFSRETQYF. The CDR3 nucleotides read TGTGCTAGTGGTTTTTCCCGCGAGACCCAGTACTTC.

The chain recombines TRBV28 with TRBJ2-7; possible D gene TRBD1, 6 bases. This CDR3 is built from 14 residues. Trimming removed 6 bases at V and 3 bases at J, with 15 bases between. CDR1 MDHEN and CDR2 SYDVKM come from the germline V gene. CDR3 protein: CASRDPQGNYEQYF. CDR3 bases: TGTGCCAGCAGAGATCCACAGGGCAACTACGAGCAGTACTTC.

The chain couples TRBV29-1 to TRBJ1-5, with 9 bases matching TRBD1. V was pared by 7 bases and J by 7 bases, with 8 bases of the junction left unmatched. This CDR3 region has 13 residues. Germline CDR1 reads SQVTM; CDR2 reads ANQGSEA. CDR3 amino acids: CSAGTGKAQPQHF. Here the CDR3 DNA reads TGCAGCGCTGGGACAGGGAAGGCCCAGCCCCAGCATTTT.

The chain carries TRBV25-1 and TRBJ2-6; D is uncertain. Trimming removed 3 bases from V and 4 bases from J, with 10 bases in between. The V gene's germline CDR1 is MGHDK and CDR2 SYGVNS. This CDR3 spans 15 amino acids. The CDR3 sequence: CASSDPSAGANVLTF. CDR3 nucleotide sequence: TGTGCCAGCAGTGACCCTTCTGCCGGGGCCAACGTCCTGACTTTC.

The chain combines TRBV19 with TRBJ1-1; D ambiguous. Trimming pared 7 bases from V and 1 base from J, leaving 13 bases between. The CDR3 has 14 residues. Germline CDR1 and CDR2: LNHDA and SQIVND (reference sequence). Here the CDR3 reads CASMKGEANTEAFF. The CDR3 DNA is TGTGCCAGTATGAAGGGTGAGGCGAACACTGAAGCTTTCTTT.

The chain recombines TRBV4-3 with TRBJ1-5; D call uncertain. The germline CDR1 and CDR2 sequences are LGHNA and YSLEER. The ends were cut back, 2 bases at V and 3 bases at J, with 11 bases in the middle. The CDR3 totals 15 residues. CDR3 sequence (DNA): TGCGCCAGCAGCCAAATGATGGGAAACAATCAGCCCCAGCATTTT. It translates to CASSQMMGNNQPQHF.

This rearrangement joins TRBV6-1 to TRBJ2-5, with D uncertain. Germline V gives CDR1 MNHNS, CDR2 SASEGT. V gave up 7 bases and J gave up 5 bases, with 8 bases separating them. The CDR3 consists of 11 residues. CDR3 nucleotide sequence: TGTGCCAGCACCGAGTTCGAGACCCAGTACTTC. Its protein product is CASTEFETQYF.

The rearrangement joins TRBV13 to TRBJ2-1, with TRBD1 matching over 9 bases. This CDR3 comprises 15 residues. Germline CDR1 reads PRHDT; CDR2 reads FYEKMQ (reference sequence). V lost 5 bases, J lost 4 bases, and 6 bases stayed unmatched. The CDR3 sequence is CASSTQGAQYNEQFF. The CDR3 DNA sequence: TGTGCCAGCAGCACACAGGGGGCGCAGTACAATGAGCAGTTCTTC.